Following are 19 T cell receptor beta chains from one sample sequenced in a study of blood T cells in healthy people across ages. Together with a sample-barcoded 5' primer, a J-beta primer mix was included in a second PCR lasting about 6 to 11 cycles. One entry per CDR3 protein results from TCRdb running MiXCR on the 5' RACE reads. The sample includes more than 1.4 million distinct CDR3 sequences, 42% of them seen just once. Material for sequencing was blood. Receptors were obtained from a woman under 30 in good health.

This chain connects TRBV18 to TRBJ2-1; D is ambiguous. The CDR3 is 14 residues long. Trimming removed 4 bases at V and 12 bases at J, with 19 bases between. Germline V gene data show CDR1 as KGHSH and CDR2 as LQKENI. CDR3 protein: CASSRDVIGAGQFF. The CDR3, as DNA: TGTGCCAGCTCACGAGACGTTATCGGTGCAGGGCAGTTCTTC.

This clonotype has more than one count but fewer than ten. The chain has TRBV20-1 and TRBJ1-2, with 8 bases aligning to TRBD1. Germline V CDR1 and CDR2: DFQATT, SNEGSKA (reference sequence). The CDR3 covers 14 residues. Trimming took 0 bases from V and 7 from J; bases not matched to a gene: 7. The CDR3 nucleotides are TGCAGTGCTAGAGAAACAGGGGGTATTGGTGGCTACACCTTC. It yields the protein CSARETGGIGGYTF.

The rearrangement joins TRBV9 to TRBJ2-2; TRBD1 matches 11 bases. V trimming: 4 bases; J trimming: 5 bases; junction bases outside the gene matches: 13. The CDR3 is 18 amino acids. The V gene's germline CDR1 is SGDLS and CDR2 YYNGEE. The CDR3 DNA follows: TGTGCCAGCAGCCACGAAGGGACAGGGGGTTTCGAGACCGGGGAGCTGTTTTTT. Its protein is CASSHEGTGGFETGELFF. The full variable domain, in which reference TRBV9 and TRBJ2-2 provide the parts outside the CDR3, is DSGVTQTPKHLITATGQRVTLRCSPRSGDLSVYWYQQSLDQGLQFLIQYYNGEERAKGNILERFSAQQFPDLHSELNLSSLELGDSALYFCASSHEGTGGFETGELFFGEGSRLTVL.

The chain carries TRBV7-6 and TRBJ2-4; 8 bases are shared with TRBD2. The end of the DNA fits TRBJ2-7 better, so the J call may be wrong. Germline V gene lookup returns CDR1 SGHVS and CDR2 FNYEAQ. The CDR3 length is 16 residues. Here the CDR3 DNA reads TGTGCCAGCAGCTTAGTAGGGGCGGGAGGCCACTACGAGCAGTACTTC. Protein product: CASSLVGAGGHYEQYF.

This clonotype was seen a handful of times. The gene calls are TRBV20-1 and TRBJ2-7, with 9 positions matching TRBD2. Germline V gene sequence: CDR1 DFQATT, CDR2 SNEGSKA (reference sequence). This CDR3 spans 14 amino acids. Trimming removed 1 base from V and 1 base from J; junction bases left unmatched: 2. Written as DNA, the CDR3 is TGCAGTGCTAGAGTGAGCGGGGGGTCCTACGAGCAGTACTTC. Translating gives CSARVSGGSYEQYF.

This sequence joins TRBV20-1 and TRBJ2-4; no clear D gene. The J call is in doubt because the DNA end fits TRBJ2-7 better. The CDR3 loop spans 12 amino acids. Germline CDR1 is DFQATT and CDR2 is SNEGSKA (reference sequence). The CDR3: CSAIGLTYEQYF. The CDR3 nucleotides are TGCAGTGCTATAGGGTTAACCTACGAGCAGTACTTC.

This clonotype was seen more than once but under ten times. The V gene is TRBV20-1, the J gene TRBJ2-7, with 7 bases identical to TRBD2. J was trimmed by 0 bases and V by 0 bases; bases with no gene match: 11. The CDR3 runs to 17 residues. Germline CDR1 reads DFQATT; CDR2 reads SNEGSKA (reference sequence). The CDR3 spells CSARDPGGGRSSYEQYF. The CDR3 nucleotides read TGCAGTGCTAGAGATCCTGGGGGGGGGAGAAGCTCCTACGAGCAGTACTTC.

This clonotype has ten or more counts. The J gene is TRBJ2-3, the V gene TRBV10-3; either TRBD1 or TRBD2 may supply D (5 bases each). The CDR3 consists of 14 residues. Trimming shortened V by 6 bases and J by 6 bases, and 16 bases separated the two germline ends. Germline CDR1 and CDR2: ENHRY and SYGVKD. Here the CDR3 reads CAISALNEGDTQYF. The CDR3 nucleotides read TGTGCCATCAGCGCCCTGAACGAGGGGGATACGCAGTATTTT.

The sample holds a few counts of this clonotype. The CDR3 DNA reads TGTGCCAGCAGGCCGGGACATAGAACAGATACGCAGTATTTT. It translates to CASRPGHRTDTQYF. The genes are TRBV6-1 and TRBJ2-3, with D possibly TRBD1 on 6 matching bases. This CDR3 contains 14 residues. V was pared by 6 bases and J by 3 bases, with 13 bases between. Germline CDR1 reads MNHNS; CDR2 reads SASEGT.

The rearrangement uses TRBV7-9 and TRBJ2-3, with 7 bases fitting TRBD1. Trimming cost V 3 bases and J 6 bases; bases outside gene matches: 9. This CDR3 region has 15 residues. Germline assignment: CDR1 SEHNR and CDR2 FQNEAQ (reference sequence). For the CDR3, the DNA is TGTGCCAGCAGCTTCGCCCAGGGGGTTGTTGATACGCAGTATTTT. Encoded protein: CASSFAQGVVDTQYF.

The gene calls are TRBV4-1 and TRBJ1-1, with unresolved D. V was clipped by 0 bases and J by 10 bases, with 15 bases between them. This CDR3 has 14 residues. Germline V gene sequence: CDR1 MGHRA, CDR2 YSYEKL. The CDR3 sequence: CASSQETGGLIAFF. DNA of the CDR3: TGCGCCAGCAGCCAAGAAACGGGAGGTTTGATAGCTTTCTTT.

V is TRBV12-3 or TRBV12-4 and J is TRBJ2-3, with a weak D call TRBD1 (5 bases). V lost 1 base and J lost 5, with 10 bases in between. CDR3 length: 14 residues. The CDR3 here is CASSLEAGRDTQYF. CDR3 DNA sequence: TGTGCCAGCAGTTTAGAGGCAGGGCGAGATACGCAGTATTTT.

This clonotype has a handful of counts. The J gene is TRBJ2-1, the V gene TRBV13; D gene unclear. Germline CDR1 reads PRHDT; CDR2 reads FYEKMQ (reference sequence). The CDR3 runs to 13 residues. V lost 7 bases and J lost 5, with 12 bases in between. The CDR3 loop is CASNSVGNNEQFF. As DNA, the CDR3 is TGTGCCAGCAACTCCGTGGGGAACAATGAGCAGTTCTTC.

This clonotype has a handful of counts. The chain couples TRBV25-1 to TRBJ1-4, with no clear D. The germline V and J ends were trimmed by 3 bases and 7 bases, with 15 bases remaining between them. This CDR3 has 15 residues. Per germline, CDR1 MGHDK and CDR2 SYGVNS. In nucleotides, the CDR3 is TGTGCCAGCAGTGATCGTCGAGTCGGCGGTGAAAAACTGTTTTTT. This encodes CASSDRRVGGEKLFF.

The chain carries TRBV20-1 and TRBJ2-5, with 7 bases aligning to TRBD1. V lost 2 bases, J lost 2 bases, and 8 bases stayed unmatched. Germline CDR1 and CDR2: DFQATT and SNEGSKA (reference sequence). This CDR3 has 15 amino acids. The CDR3 sequence: CSARTSGQRQETQYF. The CDR3 region has the DNA TGCAGTGCTAGAACTTCGGGACAGCGTCAAGAGACCCAGTACTTC.

The chain couples TRBV20-1 to TRBJ1-2; weak D call: TRBD1 (5 bases). Trimming cost V 5 bases and J 7 bases, with 26 bases left between them. The CDR3 is made up of 16 amino acids. CDR1 DFQATT and CDR2 SNEGSKA come from the germline V gene (reference sequence). The chain's CDR3 is CSAVVTRVWGTLGYTF. The CDR3 DNA reads as TGCAGTGCTGTAGTTACTCGGGTGTGGGGGACTCTTGGCTACACCTTC.

CDR3 bases: TGTGCCAGCAGATCGGAGTATCAAGAGACCCAGTACTTC. Translation: CASRSEYQETQYF. This chain links TRBV6-1 with TRBJ2-5, with D hard to call. Germline V gene lookup returns CDR1 MNHNS and CDR2 SASEGT. The CDR3 is made up of 13 amino acids. V shed 6 bases and J shed 2 bases, with 10 bases lying between them.

The V and J genes are TRBV30 and TRBJ2-5; D is ambiguous. Germline CDR1 GTSNPN, CDR2 SVGIG (reference sequence). The CDR3 totals 13 residues. Trimming took off 2 bases at V and 11 bases at J, with 18 bases between the two ends. The CDR3 coding sequence is TGTGCCTGGAGTCGGGCCTCGGTAGGTGAGCAGTACTTC. Its protein product is CAWSRASVGEQYF.

The rearrangement joins TRBV5-1 to TRBJ2-4; D uncertain. Germline CDR1 is SGHRS and CDR2 is YFSETQ. This CDR3 region has 12 residues. V lost 3 bases to trimming and J lost 6 bases, with 7 bases between them. Here the CDR3 reads CASSSSGNIQYF. In DNA, the CDR3 is TGCGCCAGCAGCTCGTCCGGAAACATTCAGTACTTC.